These 17 T cell receptor beta chains came from one sample sequenced in a study of a mutant IDH1 vaccine in newly diagnosed glioma (dated by TCRdb to 2020 to 2023). Per the publication, the time point label means: week 23, last vaccination. Each vaccine dose, consisting of 300 ug of a 20-mer mutant IDH1 peptide in Montanide, was administered subcutaneously with topical imiquimod. The antigens of these receptors remain unknown. The library was produced with the immunoSEQ multiplex PCR assay. The clones in this table, taken by TCRdb from immuneACCESS, are in-frame only. Not every clone is retained; where verified, under half of the shortfall comes from an unresolved V gene, and the cause of the rest is unknown. This sample comprises tens of thousands of clones, over 80% of them detected only once. More than 1.1% of the sample lies in the top ten. The sample consisted of PBMCs, taken from a glioma patient whose treatment included an IDH1 peptide vaccine. These receptors came from a middle-aged man with glioma.

J is TRBJ2-1 and V is TRBV11-2; 10 bases agree with TRBD1. Trimming took 3 bases from V and 4 from J; bases not matched to a gene: 6. The germline gives CDR1 SGHAT, CDR2 FQNNGV. CDR3 length: 16 amino acids. The CDR3 DNA reads TGTGCCAGCAGCTTTCTGACAGGGGGCCTTTACAATGAGCAGTTCTTC. Its translation: CASSFLTGGLYNEQFF. Supplemented by reference TRBV11-2 and TRBJ2-1, the full variable domain reads EAGVAQSPRYKIIEKRQSVAFWCNPISGHATLYWYQQILGQGPKLLIQFQNNGVVDDSQLPKDRFSAERLKGVDSTLKIQPAKLEDSAVYLCASSFLTGGLYNEQFFGPGTRLTVL.

The chain carries TRBV5-1 and TRBJ2-2; perhaps TRBD1 as D (6 bases). Germline lookup yields CDR1 SGHRS and CDR2 YFSETQ. This CDR3 is built from 19 residues. V lost 4 bases to trimming and J lost 0 bases, with 22 bases between them. The CDR3 DNA follows: TGCGCCAGCAGCCGACTCAACCTAAACAGGGCTTCGAACACCGGGGAGCTGTTTTTT. Its translation is CASSRLNLNRASNTGELFF. Full variable domain (outside the CDR3, taken from reference TRBV5-1 and TRBJ2-2): KAGVTQTPRYLIKTRGQQVTLSCSPISGHRSVSWYQQTPGQGLQFLFEYFSETQRNKGNFPGRFSGRQFSNSRSEMNVSTLELGDSALYLCASSRLNLNRASNTGELFFGEGSRLTVL.

This clone was counted a few times. This chain links TRBV5-1 with TRBJ2-1; tentative D call: TRBD1 (6 bases). The germline V gene encodes CDR1 SGHRS and CDR2 YFSETQ. The CDR3 has 13 residues. V shed 5 bases and J shed 8 bases, with 14 bases lying between them. Written as DNA, the CDR3 is TGCGCCAGCAGTCGGGCCAGGGGCGATGAGCAGTTCTTC. Amino acids: CASSRARGDEQFF.

This rearrangement joins TRBV5-1 to TRBJ1-2; the match to TRBD1 covers 7 bases. CDR1 SGHRS and CDR2 YFSETQ come from the germline V gene. V gave up 5 bases and J gave up 3 bases; unmatched junction bases: 4. CDR3 length: 13 residues. This CDR3 reads CASRQGSDYGYTF. CDR3 bases: TGCGCCAGCAGACAGGGGTCGGACTATGGCTACACCTTC.

The rearrangement links TRBV4-1 to TRBJ1-5; possible D gene TRBD1, 6 bases. Trimming removed 4 bases at V and 3 bases at J, with 19 bases between. Per germline, CDR1 MGHRA and CDR2 YSYEKL. The CDR3 is 17 residues long. This CDR3 reads CASSLTSGTPNNQPQHF. CDR3 in DNA: TGCGCCAGCAGCCTTACGAGTGGGACACCAAACAATCAGCCCCAGCATTTT.

This clone was found once. The chain carries TRBV4-3 and TRBJ2-7, with 11 bases aligning to TRBD1. CDR3 length: 15 residues. Germline V gene lookup returns CDR1 LGHNA and CDR2 YSLEER. With 5 bases clipped from V and 3 bases from J, the junction kept 6 bases outside the gene matches. The CDR3 loop is CASSSGTGGLYEQYF. Written as DNA, the CDR3 is TGCGCCAGCAGCTCCGGGACAGGGGGACTCTACGAGCAGTACTTC.

This chain joins TRBV2 and TRBJ2-1; 9 nucleotides agree with TRBD2. V shed 6 bases and J 5 bases; nucleotides not matched to a gene: 5. CDR3 length: 14 residues. Germline V gene sequence: CDR1 SNHLY, CDR2 FYNNEI. CDR3 in amino acids: CASSQRLADNEQFF. The CDR3 DNA reads TGTGCCAGCAGCCAACGACTAGCGGACAATGAGCAGTTCTTC.

This clone was counted once. CDR3 in amino acids: CASSPSGLSNQPQHF. The CDR3 DNA reads TGTGCCAGCTCACCATCCGGGTTGAGCAATCAGCCCCAGCATTTT. This chain uses TRBV18 with TRBJ1-5, with D unresolved. V lost 2 bases and J 1 base, leaving 9 bases between the germline ends. Looked up from germline, CDR1 is KGHSH and CDR2 is LQKENI. The CDR3 loop spans 15 amino acids.

The chain recombines TRBV2 with TRBJ1-5; D uncertain. V lost 3 bases to trimming and J lost 9 bases, with 18 bases between them. The length of the CDR3 is 15 residues. CDR1 is SNHLY, CDR2 FYNNEI, per germline. The CDR3 region is CASSESYGVSMPQHF. The CDR3 DNA reads as TGTGCCAGCAGTGAGAGCTACGGGGTATCTATGCCCCAGCATTTT.

The chain couples TRBV6-5 to TRBJ2-5; 10 bases line up with TRBD2. Germline V gene data show CDR1 as MNHEY and CDR2 as SVGAGI. V lost 5 bases and J lost 4; bases outside the gene matches: 1. This CDR3 has 13 residues. The CDR3 coding sequence is TGTGCCAGCAGTCGACTAGCGGGAGAGACCCAGTACTTC. Amino acid sequence: CASSRLAGETQYF.

V and J are TRBV2 and TRBJ1-5; D not resolved. Germline CDR1 reads SNHLY; CDR2 reads FYNNEI. Between the trimmed V and J ends, which lost 4 bases and 2 bases, there was a span of 12 bases. The CDR3 runs to 15 residues. CDR3 bases: TGTGCCAGCAGTGTGCCCGGCCGGGGCAATCAGCCCCAGCATTTT. Translation gives CASSVPGRGNQPQHF. Filled out from reference TRBV2 and TRBJ1-5, the complete variable domain reads EPEVTQTPSHQVTQMGQEVILRCVPISNHLYFYWYRQILGQKVEFLVSFYNNEISEKSEIFDDQFSVERPDGSNFTLKIRSTKLEDSAMYFCASSVPGRGNQPQHFGDGTRLSIL.

The rearrangement links TRBV6-6 to TRBJ1-2, with 10 bases that match TRBD1. CDR3 size: 15 residues. Germline V gene data show CDR1 as MNHNY and CDR2 as SVGAGI (reference sequence). V lost 8 bases and J lost 5; bases outside the gene matches: 11. This CDR3 is CASGGDRGKLYGYTF. The CDR3 DNA reads as TGTGCCAGCGGGGGGGACAGGGGAAAGCTTTATGGCTACACCTTC.

The CDR3 DNA follows: TGTGCCAGCAGTGACGAGGGGACTAGCGGGAGGTACGAGCAGTACTTC. Translation: CASSDEGTSGRYEQYF. V is TRBV2 and J is TRBJ2-7; 15 nucleotides agree with TRBD2. V was pared by 3 bases and J by 4 bases, with 4 bases of the junction left unmatched. From germline, CDR1 is SNHLY and CDR2 FYNNEI. The length of the CDR3 is 16 residues.

The chain carries TRBV2 and TRBJ2-2; unclear D gene. Germline V gives CDR1 SNHLY, CDR2 FYNNEI. V was pared by 1 base and J by 5 bases, with 5 bases between. The CDR3 has 13 amino acids. Here the CDR3 reads CASSEEHTGELFF. The CDR3 region has the DNA TGTGCCAGCAGTGAAGAACATACCGGGGAGCTGTTTTTT.

The V gene is TRBV7-3, the J gene TRBJ1-1, with TRBD1 matching over 9 bases. The V gene's germline CDR1 is SGHTA and CDR2 FQGTGA. This CDR3 is built from 15 residues. V lost 5 bases, J lost 5 bases, and 9 bases stayed unmatched. CDR3 sequence reads: CASSTRQGGMTEAFF. The CDR3 DNA follows: TGTGCCAGCAGCACCCGACAGGGGGGTATGACTGAAGCTTTCTTT.

This chain connects TRBV6-1 to TRBJ1-1, with 9 bases aligning to TRBD1. The length of the CDR3 is 15 residues. Germline V gene data show CDR1 as MNHNS and CDR2 as SASEGT. The J segment lost 8 bases and the V segment lost 6 bases, leaving 13 bases of the junction unmatched. The CDR3 loop reads CASSSTGGGPQEAFF. Written as DNA, the CDR3 is TGTGCCAGCAGCTCTACAGGGGGCGGGCCCCAAGAAGCTTTCTTT.

The V gene is TRBV11-2, the J gene TRBJ2-7; D is perhaps TRBD2 (6 bases). V lost 5 bases, J lost 5 bases, and 16 bases lay in between. The CDR3 consists of 14 residues. Germline V gives CDR1 SGHAT, CDR2 FQNNGV. The CDR3 loop reads CASSPALALDEQYF. The CDR3 bases are TGTGCCAGCAGCCCCGCCCTAGCGCTCGACGAGCAGTACTTC.